The rows below give T cell receptor beta chains drawn from one sample of a study of blood T cell repertoires in COVID-19. Repertoires were generated with immunoSEQ multiplex PCR, while TCRdb's copy carries only in-frame clones and drops some. The sample has 140,000 to 150,000 clones, roughly 88% seen once; the top ten hold 8%. Sequences were obtained from peripheral blood. The receptors were sampled from a woman aged 60-75 years with COVID-19, enrolled during active disease. Both conserved end residues are part of each CDR3. The order of the fields is CDR3 DNA, CDR3 protein, D gene, J gene, clone size, V gene. A D gene is named only where the DNA matches it firmly. Clone size appears in some rows only: once, few, many, or a class for an expanded clone.

CDR3 DNA: TGCGCCAGCAGCTCACGGGATAGCAATCAGCCCCAGCATTTT; CDR3 protein: CASSSRDSNQPQHF; D gene: -; J gene: TRBJ1-5; clone size: few; V gene: TRBV5-1
CDR3 DNA: TGTGCCAGCAGCTTGCAGGGGACCTACAATGAGCAGTTCTTC; CDR3 protein: CASSLQGTYNEQFF; D gene: -; J gene: TRBJ2-1; clone size: -; V gene: TRBV11-2
CDR3 DNA: TGCGCCAGCATGAGGGGGCTGGACACCGGGGAGCTGTTTTTT; CDR3 protein: CASMRGLDTGELFF; D gene: TRBD1; J gene: TRBJ2-2; clone size: -; V gene: TRBV5-1
CDR3 DNA: TGTGCCAGCAACCCCGGGACAGGGGTTTGTAATGAGCAGTTCTTC; CDR3 protein: CASNPGTGVCNEQFF; D gene: -; J gene: TRBJ2-1; clone size: once; V gene: TRBV21-1
CDR3 DNA: TGTGCCAGCAGTTTGGGTCAGCGGACTGAAGCTTTCTTT; CDR3 protein: CASSLGQRTEAFF; D gene: -; J gene: TRBJ1-1; clone size: -; V gene: TRBV6-6
CDR3 DNA: TGTGCCAGCAGCCGGCAGACAGATCTGAACACTGAAGCTTTCTTT; CDR3 protein: CASSRQTDLNTEAFF; D gene: -; J gene: TRBJ1-1; clone size: -; V gene: TRBV14
CDR3 DNA: TGTGCCAGCAGCCACTTTGCCGGGAACCTACGTCGGTATGGCTACACCTTC; CDR3 protein: CASSHFAGNLRRYGYTF; D gene: -; J gene: TRBJ1-2; clone size: -; V gene: TRBV7-2
CDR3 DNA: TGTGCCAGCAGTTTCGGGACTAGCGGGGGGGCCTACAATGAGCAGTTCTTC; CDR3 protein: CASSFGTSGGAYNEQFF; D gene: TRBD2; J gene: TRBJ2-1; clone size: -; V gene: TRBV27
CDR3 DNA: TGTGCCAGCAGCTTAGGCCTTGTGCAGGGCTCCTACAATGAGCAGTTCTTC; CDR3 protein: CASSLGLVQGSYNEQFF; D gene: -; J gene: TRBJ2-1; clone size: once; V gene: TRBV13
CDR3 DNA: TGTGCCAGCAGAAGGGGGCGGACTGAAGCTTTCTTT; CDR3 protein: CASRRGRTEAFF; D gene: TRBD1; J gene: TRBJ1-1; clone size: -; V gene: TRBV2
CDR3 DNA: TGTGCTAGTGGCCCAACGATTTCTGGCGGCTATGGCTACACCTTC; CDR3 protein: CASGPTISGGYGYTF; D gene: -; J gene: TRBJ1-2; clone size: -; V gene: TRBV12-5
CDR3 DNA: TGTGCCAGCAGTCAAGTAAGACTAGCGGATTCCAATGAGCAGTTCTTC; CDR3 protein: CASSQVRLADSNEQFF; D gene: TRBD2; J gene: TRBJ2-1; clone size: -; V gene: TRBV6-1
CDR3 DNA: TGTGCCAGCAGCTCGGGACTTGACGCCTCCTACGAGCAGTACTTC; CDR3 protein: CASSSGLDASYEQYF; D gene: -; J gene: TRBJ2-7; clone size: few; V gene: TRBV7-2
CDR3 DNA: TGTGCCAGCAGTCGAACCGGGACAGGGGGACCAAACCTTAACTATGGCTACACCTTC; CDR3 protein: CASSRTGTGGPNLNYGYTF; D gene: TRBD1; J gene: TRBJ1-2; clone size: -; V gene: TRBV6-6
CDR3 DNA: TGTGCTAGTGGTTTGGGGGGCTTCGAGGGCAATCAGCCCCAGCATTTT; CDR3 protein: CASGLGGFEGNQPQHF; D gene: -; J gene: TRBJ1-5; clone size: -; V gene: TRBV12-5
CDR3 DNA: TGTGCCAGCAGTCCTCTCGCAGGGGGCCGCTCCTACGAGCAGTACTTC; CDR3 protein: CASSPLAGGRSYEQYF; D gene: TRBD1; J gene: TRBJ2-7; clone size: -; V gene: TRBV2
CDR3 DNA: TGCGCCAGCAGCTTATCGACTGGCGGGGAACCCTACGAGCAGTACTTC; CDR3 protein: CASSLSTGGEPYEQYF; D gene: -; J gene: TRBJ2-7; clone size: -; V gene: TRBV5-1
CDR3 DNA: TGTGCCAGCAGCAAAGCTGGGAGGGCAGGGAACACTGAAGCTTTCTTT; CDR3 protein: CASSKAGRAGNTEAFF; D gene: -; J gene: TRBJ1-1; clone size: -; V gene: TRBV21-1
CDR3 DNA: TGCGCCAGCAGCCGGACAGGGACCCAGCCCCAGCATTTT; CDR3 protein: CASSRTGTQPQHF; D gene: TRBD1; J gene: TRBJ1-5; clone size: -; V gene: TRBV5-1
CDR3 DNA: TGTGCTAGCAGCCCGACAGGTTACACCGGGGAGCTGTTTTTT; CDR3 protein: CASSPTGYTGELFF; D gene: -; J gene: TRBJ2-2; clone size: once; V gene: TRBV7-7
CDR3 DNA: TGTGCCAGCAGCCCAGTGGGACAGGGAAGAAGAGATACGCAGTATTTT; CDR3 protein: CASSPVGQGRRDTQYF; D gene: TRBD1; J gene: TRBJ2-3; clone size: -; V gene: TRBV11-2
CDR3 DNA: TGTGCCAGCAGCTTCGACAGCTATGGCTACACCTTC; CDR3 protein: CASSFDSYGYTF; D gene: -; J gene: TRBJ1-2; clone size: few; V gene: TRBV6-2/TRBV6-3
CDR3 DNA: TGTGCCATCAGTGAGTCCAGGGGCGTGAATAGCTACACCTTC; CDR3 protein: CAISESRGVNSYTF; D gene: -; J gene: TRBJ1-2; clone size: -; V gene: TRBV10-3
CDR3 DNA: TGTGCCAGCAGCCAAGACATAGGTGACAGGAGATTCAATCAGCCCCAGCATTTT; CDR3 protein: CASSQDIGDRRFNQPQHF; D gene: -; J gene: TRBJ1-5; clone size: -; V gene: TRBV4-2
CDR3 DNA: TGCAGCGTTGTCTACTCTAGCACAGATACGCAGTATTTT; CDR3 protein: CSVVYSSTDTQYF; D gene: -; J gene: TRBJ2-3; clone size: once; V gene: TRBV29-1
CDR3 DNA: TGTGCCAGCAGCTGGATAGTTTTGGCGGTGGGTGTTGCACCCCTCCACTTT; CDR3 protein: CASSWIVLAVGVAPLHF; D gene: -; J gene: TRBJ1-6; clone size: -; V gene: TRBV5-4
CDR3 DNA: TGTGCCAGCAGTTATTTGAGACAGGGGGCCACAGATACGCAGTATTTT; CDR3 protein: CASSYLRQGATDTQYF; D gene: TRBD1; J gene: TRBJ2-3; clone size: -; V gene: TRBV6-6
CDR3 DNA: TGTGCCAGCAGCTTATGGACAGCCCACGAGCAGTACTTC; CDR3 protein: CASSLWTAHEQYF; D gene: -; J gene: TRBJ2-7; clone size: -; V gene: TRBV7-8
CDR3 DNA: TGTGCCATCAGTGAGTCGACCGGGGTCCGTACTGAAGCTTTCTTT; CDR3 protein: CAISESTGVRTEAFF; D gene: -; J gene: TRBJ1-1; clone size: -; V gene: TRBV10-3
CDR3 DNA: TGTGCCTGGAGTGGGGACAGAGCGAACACTGAAGCTTTCTTT; CDR3 protein: CAWSGDRANTEAFF; D gene: TRBD1; J gene: TRBJ1-1; clone size: -; V gene: TRBV30
CDR3 DNA: TGCGCCAGCAGCTTGTACGGCGGGGGGCTCACAGATACGCAGTATTTT; CDR3 protein: CASSLYGGGLTDTQYF; D gene: TRBD2; J gene: TRBJ2-3; clone size: -; V gene: TRBV5-1
CDR3 DNA: TGTGCCAGCAGTTTCGGTCAGGGGGACCGTGGCTACACCTTC; CDR3 protein: CASSFGQGDRGYTF; D gene: TRBD1; J gene: TRBJ1-2; clone size: -; V gene: TRBV27
CDR3 DNA: TGCGCCAGCAGTTTGCTTATAGGGCAGGGGTCCTATGGCTACACCTTC; CDR3 protein: CASSLLIGQGSYGYTF; D gene: -; J gene: TRBJ1-2; clone size: -; V gene: TRBV10-1
CDR3 DNA: TGTGCCAGCAGCTTAGACGCAGACTACAATGAGCAGTTCTTC; CDR3 protein: CASSLDADYNEQFF; D gene: -; J gene: TRBJ2-1; clone size: -; V gene: TRBV11-2
CDR3 DNA: TGTGCCAGTAGTATTCTGCGGGGGGGTTCCGCGCACTACGAGCAGTACTTC; CDR3 protein: CASSILRGGSAHYEQYF; D gene: TRBD2; J gene: TRBJ2-7; clone size: -; V gene: TRBV19
CDR3 DNA: TGTGCCAGCAGTTACGACAGGGTAACCACTGAAGCTTTCTTT; CDR3 protein: CASSYDRVTTEAFF; D gene: TRBD1; J gene: TRBJ1-1; clone size: -; V gene: TRBV6-6
CDR3 DNA: TGCGCCAGCAGCTTCGAGGACAGGGGAAATTCACCCCTCCACTTT; CDR3 protein: CASSFEDRGNSPLHF; D gene: TRBD1; J gene: TRBJ1-6; clone size: -; V gene: TRBV5-1
CDR3 DNA: TGTGCCAGCTCAAAGGCAGGCGACAATCAGCCCCAGCATTTT; CDR3 protein: CASSKAGDNQPQHF; D gene: -; J gene: TRBJ1-5; clone size: -; V gene: TRBV10-3
CDR3 DNA: TGTGCCAGCAGTGAAGGAGTATATGGCTACACCTTC; CDR3 protein: CASSEGVYGYTF; D gene: -; J gene: TRBJ1-2; clone size: -; V gene: TRBV6-1
CDR3 DNA: TGTGCCAGCAGTGACCCCGGAAGCATAACGACGAGGACAGACGCCTCTAACTATGGCTACACCTTC; CDR3 protein: CASSDPGSITTRTDASNYGYTF; D gene: -; J gene: TRBJ1-2; clone size: once; V gene: TRBV2
CDR3 DNA: TGTGCCAGCAGCGGGACTAGCGGGGCTACAGATACGCAGTATTTT; CDR3 protein: CASSGTSGATDTQYF; D gene: TRBD2; J gene: TRBJ2-3; clone size: -; V gene: TRBV6-4
CDR3 DNA: TGTGCCAGCAGGGGGACAACTGAAGCTTTCTTT; CDR3 protein: CASRGTTEAFF; D gene: -; J gene: TRBJ1-1; clone size: -; V gene: TRBV27
CDR3 DNA: TGTGCCAGCAGCTTAGCCCCCGGACAGCCCACAGATACGCAGTATTTT; CDR3 protein: CASSLAPGQPTDTQYF; D gene: -; J gene: TRBJ2-3; clone size: once; V gene: TRBV7-2
CDR3 DNA: TGTGCCAGCACACGGACAGGAATTGACACTGAAGCTTTCTTT; CDR3 protein: CASTRTGIDTEAFF; D gene: TRBD1; J gene: TRBJ1-1; clone size: -; V gene: TRBV2
CDR3 DNA: TGTGCCAGCAGCTTGGCTGGACTAGCGGGGAGTTACAATGAGCAGTTCTTC; CDR3 protein: CASSLAGLAGSYNEQFF; D gene: TRBD2; J gene: TRBJ2-1; clone size: -; V gene: TRBV5-4
CDR3 DNA: TGTGCCAGCAGCTTACGCGGACTAGCGGGGGGGCTAAGGAACAATGAGCAGTTCTTC; CDR3 protein: CASSLRGLAGGLRNNEQFF; D gene: TRBD2; J gene: TRBJ2-1; clone size: few; V gene: TRBV7-8
CDR3 DNA: TGTGCCAGCTCACCACGGGAGGGTGGGGAGCAGTACTTC; CDR3 protein: CASSPREGGEQYF; D gene: TRBD2; J gene: TRBJ2-7; clone size: -; V gene: TRBV18
CDR3 DNA: TGTGCCAGCAGCACAGGCCCTGCCTACGAGCAGTACTTC; CDR3 protein: CASSTGPAYEQYF; D gene: -; J gene: TRBJ2-7; clone size: once; V gene: TRBV7-9
CDR3 DNA: TGTGCCATCAGGATACAGGGGGAGAACACTGAAGCTTTCTTT; CDR3 protein: CAIRIQGENTEAFF; D gene: TRBD1; J gene: TRBJ1-1; clone size: -; V gene: TRBV10-3
CDR3 DNA: TGTGCCAGCAGCTTGGACCAGGGCACCGGGGAGCTGTTTTTT; CDR3 protein: CASSLDQGTGELFF; D gene: -; J gene: TRBJ2-2; clone size: -; V gene: TRBV7-2
CDR3 DNA: TGTGCCAGCAGGATGGAGCGCTTCTACGAGCAGTACTTC; CDR3 protein: CASRMERFYEQYF; D gene: -; J gene: TRBJ2-7; clone size: -; V gene: TRBV7-9
CDR3 DNA: TGCAGCGTTGAGGGGACAGGGGACGGCTACACCTTC; CDR3 protein: CSVEGTGDGYTF; D gene: TRBD1; J gene: TRBJ1-2; clone size: -; V gene: TRBV29-1
CDR3 DNA: TGCAGCAGTATCTTTGAAGAGACCCAGTACTTC; CDR3 protein: CSSIFEETQYF; D gene: -; J gene: TRBJ2-5; clone size: -; V gene: TRBV20-1
CDR3 DNA: TGTGCCAGCAGCTACGCCGTTGGACAGGGGGCGCTGGATGAGCAGTTCTTC; CDR3 protein: CASSYAVGQGALDEQFF; D gene: TRBD1; J gene: TRBJ2-1; clone size: few; V gene: TRBV7-9
CDR3 DNA: TGTGCCATCAGTGAGGGAGAGGGTCAGTTTGCTTTCTTT; CDR3 protein: CAISEGEGQFAFF; D gene: -; J gene: TRBJ1-1; clone size: -; V gene: TRBV10-3